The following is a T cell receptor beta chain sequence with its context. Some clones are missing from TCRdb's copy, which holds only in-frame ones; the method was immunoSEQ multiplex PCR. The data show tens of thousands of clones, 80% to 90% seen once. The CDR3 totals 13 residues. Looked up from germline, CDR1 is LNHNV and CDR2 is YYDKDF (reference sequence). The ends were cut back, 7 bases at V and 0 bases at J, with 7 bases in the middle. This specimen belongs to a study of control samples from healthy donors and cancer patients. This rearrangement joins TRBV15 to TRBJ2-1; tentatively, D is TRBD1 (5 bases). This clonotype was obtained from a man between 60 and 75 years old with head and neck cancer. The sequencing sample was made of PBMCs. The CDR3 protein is CATKTDSYNEQFF. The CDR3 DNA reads TGTGCCACCAAGACAGACTCCTACAATGAGCAGTTCTTC.